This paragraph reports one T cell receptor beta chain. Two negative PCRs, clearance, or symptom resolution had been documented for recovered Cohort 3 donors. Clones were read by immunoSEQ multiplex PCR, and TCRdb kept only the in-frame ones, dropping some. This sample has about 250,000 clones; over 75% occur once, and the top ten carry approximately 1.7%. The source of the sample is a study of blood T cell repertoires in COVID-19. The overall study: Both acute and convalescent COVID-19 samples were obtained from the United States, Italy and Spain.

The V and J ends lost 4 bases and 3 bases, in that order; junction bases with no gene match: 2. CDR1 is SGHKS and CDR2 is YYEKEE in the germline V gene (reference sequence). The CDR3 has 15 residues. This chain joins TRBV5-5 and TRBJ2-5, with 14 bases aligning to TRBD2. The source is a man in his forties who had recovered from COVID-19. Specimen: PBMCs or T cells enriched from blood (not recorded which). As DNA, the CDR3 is TGTGCCAGCAGCCGGGGACTAGCGGGGGAAGAGACCCAGTACTTC. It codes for CASSRGLAGEETQYF.